This TCR beta chain was sequenced during a study of regulatory T cells in long-lasting Graves disease. Across the whole study: Those Graves' patients who were newly diagnosed had been on antithyroid drugs under 3 months.

The V gene lost 0 bases and the J gene lost 1 base, with 20 bases spanning the gap. The V gene's germline CDR1 is SGDLS and CDR2 YYNGEE. The length of the CDR3 is 18 residues. Time point denoted: newly diagnosed GD, antithyroid drugs for less than 3 months. PBMC-derived RNA was used for the TCR library. The authors drew approximately 10 milliliters of peripheral blood into EDTA tubes. Many counts were recorded for this clonotype. Researchers made TCR beta libraries by using iRepertoire HTBI primers and running Arm-PCR on CDR3 regions. TCRdb reprocessed the multiplex PCR reads via MiXCR and lists one record per CDR3 protein. The table lists 360,000 or so distinct CDR3 sequences, over 15% of them singletons. A further study also used this sample, focusing on T cells in Graves' hyperthyroidism and ophthalmopathy.

The source was peripheral blood mononuclear cells (PBMCs), collected at new diagnosis, from a patient treated with antithyroid drugs. This sequence was found in a man aged 35 to 55 with Graves disease. The chain combines TRBV9 with TRBJ2-7; D remains ambiguous. The CDR3 DNA is TGTGCCAGCAGCGTAGGTCCCGGGTTGGGCTTAAATTCCTACGAGCAGTACTTC. This encodes CASSVGPGLGLNSYEQYF.